The next 13 T cell receptor beta chains were all read from a single sample in a study of CD8+ T cells in alopecia areata. cDNA prepared by RNA extraction and subsequent reverse transcription served as the template for sequencing. Clones were read by immunoSEQ multiplex PCR, and TCRdb kept only the in-frame ones, dropping some. The repertoire holds about 150,000 clones, roughly 50% seen once, with around 5% in the top ten. Sample: CD4+ T cells sorted from blood. All receptors derive from a human donor in good health.

There are a few counts of this clone. V usage is TRBV11-3 and J usage is TRBJ2-2; D unclear. This CDR3 comprises 14 residues. V was clipped by 4 bases and J by 6 bases, with 12 bases between them. Per germline, CDR1 SGHNT and CDR2 YENEEA. The CDR3 spells CASSSPEPPGELFF. DNA of the CDR3: TGTGCCAGCAGCTCACCGGAACCCCCCGGGGAGCTGTTTTTT.

This chain joins TRBV4-1 and TRBJ2-7; the D is unclear. The CDR3 covers 14 residues. Trimming took off 1 base at V and 4 bases at J, with 11 bases between the two ends. Per the germline V gene, CDR1 is MGHRA and CDR2 is YSYEKL. The CDR3 protein is CASSQAGRSYEQYF. In nucleotides, the CDR3 is TGCGCCAGCAGCCAAGCCGGACGGTCATACGAGCAGTACTTC.

The V and J genes are TRBV15 and TRBJ2-1; maybe TRBD2 (7 bases). With 5 bases removed from V and 2 bases from J, the gap between germline ends came to 22 bases. The CDR3 is 18 amino acids. Germline V CDR1 and CDR2: LNHNV, YYDKDF (reference sequence). The CDR3 reads CATSPRLGGAFAYNEQFF. The CDR3 nucleotides read TGTGCCACCAGCCCACGCCTAGGGGGGGCCTTCGCCTACAATGAGCAGTTCTTC.

This sequence joins TRBV10-1 and TRBJ1-1; TRBD1 might be the D (5 bases). The ends were cut back, 3 bases at V and 4 bases at J, with 15 bases in the middle. CDR1 and CDR2 from the germline V gene are WNHNN and SYGVQD (reference sequence). The CDR3 extends over 15 amino acids. CDR3 sequence reads: CASSEFFGGGTEAFF. DNA of the CDR3: TGCGCCAGCAGTGAATTCTTCGGGGGTGGCACTGAAGCTTTCTTT.

This clone has just a few counts. This chain joins TRBV25-1 and TRBJ1-2, with no clear D. Germline V gene lookup returns CDR1 MGHDK and CDR2 SYGVNS. The CDR3 has 13 amino acids. The V end was cut by 2 bases, the J end by 5 bases, with 9 bases between. The DNA for the CDR3 is TGTGCCAGCAGTGAACACCTTTCGTATGGCTACACCTTC. Translating it yields CASSEHLSYGYTF.

Points on this clone: Other DNA sequences within the sample encode an identical CDR3. The V call is TRBV29-1, the J call TRBJ1-2, with D maybe TRBD1 (5 bases). V lost 3 bases, J lost 4 bases, and 6 bases lay in between. The CDR3 totals 11 residues. Germline CDR1 is SQVTM and CDR2 is ANQGSEA. In nucleotides, the CDR3 is TGCAGCGTTGACGGGGGCTATGGCTACACCTTC. Translating gives CSVDGGYGYTF.

This clone was counted once. The chain joins TRBV2 to TRBJ2-5; D gene uncertain. Germline V gene data show CDR1 as SNHLY and CDR2 as FYNNEI. CDR3 size: 13 residues. The V end was cut by 7 bases, the J end by 1 base, with 10 bases between. CDR3 region: CASTTDGQETQYF. The DNA for the CDR3 is TGTGCCAGCACTACAGACGGCCAAGAGACCCAGTACTTC.

This chain links TRBV29-1 with TRBJ2-3, with TRBD1 as a possible D gene (5 bases). Germline lookup yields CDR1 SQVTM and CDR2 ANQGSEA. V was shortened by 4 bases and J by 2 bases, with 7 bases between the two germline ends. This CDR3 comprises 12 residues. The CDR3 coding sequence is TGCAGCGTTGTCAGGGACACAGATACGCAGTATTTT. This translates into CSVVRDTDTQYF.

This clone was seen a single time. The chain combines TRBV4-2 with TRBJ1-5; weak D call: TRBD1 (5 bases). The CDR3 sequence is 15 residues long. Germline-derived CDR1 and CDR2 are LGHNA and YNFKEQ. Trimming left V 1 base short and J 3 bases short, with 10 bases between. In DNA form, the CDR3 reads TGTGCCAGCAGCCAAGGAGGGACCGACAATCAGCCCCAGCATTTT. This encodes CASSQGGTDNQPQHF.

This chain connects TRBV2 to TRBJ2-3, with TRBD1 identical over 9 bases. The CDR3 runs 13 residues. Germline V gene data show CDR1 as SNHLY and CDR2 as FYNNEI. Trimming cost V 6 bases and J 7 bases; bases outside gene matches: 5. CDR3 sequence: CASRGTGLNTQYF. CDR3 coding DNA: TGTGCCAGCAGGGGGACAGGGCTGAATACGCAGTATTTT. The full variable domain, its missing parts supplied by reference TRBV2 and TRBJ2-3, is EPEVTQTPSHQVTQMGQEVILRCVPISNHLYFYWYRQILGQKVEFLVSFYNNEISEKSEIFDDQFSVERPDGSNFTLKIRSTKLEDSAMYFCASRGTGLNTQYFGPGTRLTVL.

This clone was detected a few times. The rearrangement links TRBV29-1 to TRBJ2-5; maybe TRBD2 (5 bases). This CDR3 is built from 12 residues. Germline V lookup: CDR1 SQVTM, CDR2 ANQGSEA. Trimming removed 4 bases from V and 4 bases from J, with 10 bases in between. Here the CDR3 reads CSVGEGIETQYF. CDR3 sequence (DNA): TGCAGCGTTGGAGAGGGTATAGAGACCCAGTACTTC.

This chain connects TRBV6-5 to TRBJ2-4; the D is unclear. CDR1 is MNHEY, CDR2 SVGAGI, per germline. The CDR3 runs 13 residues. The V end was cut by 5 bases, the J end by 0 bases, with 5 bases between. CDR3 sequence reads: CASSALAKNIQYF. The CDR3 DNA is TGTGCCAGCAGTGCTTTAGCCAAAAACATTCAGTACTTC.

The chain uses TRBV29-1 and TRBJ1-2; 9 nucleotides match TRBD1. V lost 4 bases to trimming and J lost 4 bases; unmatched junction nucleotides: 4. Germline-derived CDR1 and CDR2 are SQVTM and ANQGSEA. CDR3 length: 13 residues. CDR3 DNA: TGCAGCGTTGCGGACAGGGGATCCTATGGCTACACCTTC. This encodes CSVADRGSYGYTF.